The source of this T cell receptor (beta chain) is a study of blood T cell repertoires in COVID-19. Study as a whole: Acute and convalescent COVID-19 specimens originated in the United States, Italy and Spain.

In the authors' workflow: Estimation of nucleated cell counts relied on the amplification of reference gene primers. Sequencing was performed with immunoSEQ multiplex PCR; in TCRdb, only in-frame clones are kept and a portion is missing. Clonal size and the V and J genes are those of that table, whereas D and trimming came from the DNA. Altogether 250,000 to 350,000 clones are present, 92% being singletons, with the ten largest covering about 18%. Participants were aged 18 to 89 years from around 25 US areas. This clone was seen once. Germline-derived CDR1 and CDR2 are SGHTA and FQGNSA. With 4 bases removed from V and 5 bases from J, the gap between germline ends came to 15 bases. The CDR3 has 15 residues.

The J gene is TRBJ2-1, the V gene TRBV7-2; D might be TRBD2 (6 bases). The source of this sequence is a woman aged 25 to 39 who had recovered from COVID-19. Sequencing was performed on PBMCs or T cells enriched from blood (not recorded which). CDR3 amino acids: CASSSELALDNEQFF. CDR3 coding DNA: TGTGCCAGCAGCTCCGAACTAGCCCTCGACAATGAGCAGTTCTTC.